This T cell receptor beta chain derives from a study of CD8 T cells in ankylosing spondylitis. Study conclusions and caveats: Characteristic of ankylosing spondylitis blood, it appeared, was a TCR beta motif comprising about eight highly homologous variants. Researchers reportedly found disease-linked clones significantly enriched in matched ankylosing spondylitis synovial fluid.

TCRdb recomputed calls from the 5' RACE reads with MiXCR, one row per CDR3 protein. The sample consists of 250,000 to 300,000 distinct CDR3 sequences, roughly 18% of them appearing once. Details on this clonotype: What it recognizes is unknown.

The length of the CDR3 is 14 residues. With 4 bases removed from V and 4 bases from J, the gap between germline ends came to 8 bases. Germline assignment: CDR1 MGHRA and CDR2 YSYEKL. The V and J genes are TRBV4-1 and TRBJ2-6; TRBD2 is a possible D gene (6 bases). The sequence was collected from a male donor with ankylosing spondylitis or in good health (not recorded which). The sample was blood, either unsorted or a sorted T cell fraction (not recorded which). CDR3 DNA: TGCGCCAGCAGCCCGGGGGTCGGGGCCAACGTCCTGACTTTC. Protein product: CASSPGVGANVLTF.